The clone carrying this T cell receptor (beta chain) was found once. Its antigen is still unknown. The same CDR3 also results from other DNA sequences found in this sample. This table comes from immunoSEQ multiplex PCR, and its TCRdb copy is limited to in-frame clones, with some not included. The sample lists roughly 1,500,000 clones; 95% to 99% were seen once. This sample is part of a study of shared clonotypes between healthy human individuals. Whole-study results and caveats: The study found lower generation probabilities in non-shared clonotypes than in those shared by all four donors. A limitation of the genetic and exposure-history diversity represented arose from few donors.

Germline V gives CDR1 MDHEN, CDR2 SYDVKM. The CDR3 spans 12 residues. V lost 8 bases to trimming and J lost 2 bases, with 9 bases between them. The TCR was taken from a young man in good health. The chain links TRBV28 to TRBJ1-2; D gene unclear. The specimen was naive CD4+ T cells sorted from blood. Subset given: CD45RA+ positively selected. This CDR3 is CASGDLNYGYTF. The CDR3 DNA reads TGTGCCAGCGGAGACTTGAACTATGGCTACACCTTC.